A selection of T cell receptor beta chains follows, all from one sample in a study of CD8 T cells in Susac syndrome. Using its own MiXCR run on the immunoSEQ multiplex PCR reads, TCRdb lists one record per CDR3 protein. The sample has roughly 250,000 distinct CDR3 sequences; 95% to 97% are singletons. What was sequenced was CD4+ T cells from PBMCs. The receptors come from a human donor with Susac syndrome. CDR3s include the opening cysteine and the closing phenylalanine or tryptophan. D genes are given only for firm matches. Size tells how often a clone was seen (once, few, many) or the class of an expanded clone, and some rows leave it out.

clone size,D gene,J gene,V gene,CDR3 protein,CDR3 DNA
.,TRBD1,TRBJ1-2,TRBV11-1,CASSVKPGQVLQYTF,TGTGCCAGCAGCGTTAAGCCGGGACAGGTGTTGCAATACACCTTC
.,.,TRBJ2-7,TRBV20-1,CSARGLRVGRYEQYF,TGCAGTGCTAGAGGCCTGAGAGTAGGTCGCTACGAGCAGTACTTC
.,TRBD1,TRBJ2-7,TRBV25-1,CASRTAGTGPHEQYF,TGTGCCAGCAGAACGGCCGGGACAGGGCCCCACGAGCAGTACTTC
.,.,TRBJ1-2,TRBV2,CASSEGRKNYGYTF,TGTGCCAGCAGTGAGGGCAGGAAGAACTATGGCTACACCTTC
.,.,TRBJ2-1,TRBV2,CASSRLEQFF,TGTGCCAGCAGTAGACTTGAGCAGTTCTTC
.,.,TRBJ1-2,TRBV4-1,CASSQGEGIYGYTF,TGCGCCAGCAGCCAAGGGGAAGGAATTTATGGCTACACCTTC
.,.,TRBJ1-3,TRBV30,CAWSVHLGNTIYF,TGTGCCTGGAGTGTACATCTCGGAAACACCATATATTTT
.,TRBD1,TRBJ2-7,TRBV29-1,CSGLGGHSYEQYF,TGCAGCGGGCTAGGGGGCCACTCCTACGAGCAGTACTTC
once,TRBD2,TRBJ2-1,TRBV10-3,CAISGPIAGFNEQFF,TGTGCCATCAGTGGGCCAATAGCGGGATTCAATGAGCAGTTCTTC
.,.,TRBJ2-7,TRBV28,CACLGGAGYEQYF,TGTGCCTGCCTAGGTGGAGCAGGCTACGAGCAGTACTTC
few,.,TRBJ2-7,TRBV28,CASSLGRGSYEQYF,TGTGCCAGCAGTTTAGGTCGAGGATCCTACGAGCAGTACTTC
.,.,TRBJ2-3,TRBV15,CATSRDTTRPTDTQYF,TGTGCCACCAGCAGAGATACGACTAGACCGACAGATACGCAGTATTTT
.,.,TRBJ1-4,TRBV9,CASSVEPRGPTNEKLFF,TGTGCCAGCAGCGTAGAGCCGAGGGGACCAACTAATGAAAAACTGTTTTTT
once,.,TRBJ1-2,TRBV30,CAWSGGGYGYTF,TGTGCCTGGAGTGGAGGCGGTTATGGCTACACCTTC
.,.,TRBJ2-7,TRBV30,CAWSANYEQYF,TGTGCCTGGAGTGCCAACTACGAGCAGTACTTC
.,TRBD2,TRBJ2-3,TRBV29-1,CSVGLAGGPVDSDTQYF,TGCAGCGTTGGACTAGCGGGAGGGCCTGTTGACTCAGATACGCAGTATTTT
.,.,TRBJ1-1,TRBV30,CAWSRTTEAFF,TGTGCCTGGTCACGAACCACTGAAGCTTTCTTT
.,TRBD2,TRBJ2-7,TRBV28,CASSASGMIREQYF,TGTGCCAGCAGTGCTAGCGGGATGATTCGGGAGCAGTACTTC
.,TRBD2,TRBJ2-1,TRBV12-3/TRBV12-4,CASSPIWVSSGRGDEQFF,TGTGCCAGCAGTCCTATATGGGTGTCTAGCGGGAGAGGGGATGAGCAGTTCTTC
.,TRBD2,TRBJ2-2,TRBV10-3,CATRLFPGLGVTGELFF,TGTGCCACACGTCTCTTTCCGGGACTAGGGGTCACCGGGGAGCTGTTTTTT
.,.,TRBJ1-2,TRBV6-4,CASRKLDSTGYGYTF,TGTGCCAGTAGAAAATTGGACAGCACTGGCTATGGCTACACCTTC
.,TRBD1,TRBJ2-5,TRBV2,CASSGQGLGETQYF,TGTGCCAGCAGTGGACAGGGATTGGGAGAGACCCAGTACTTC
.,.,TRBJ2-5,TRBV18,CASTTKTGVQETQYF,TGTGCCAGCACCACCAAAACAGGCGTGCAAGAGACCCAGTACTTC